The present entry profiles one TCR beta chain with its context. This sample is part of a study of blood T cell repertoires in COVID-19. Study-level background: Samples representing acute and convalescent COVID-19 were sourced from the United States, Italy and Spain. The cDNA or gDNA used as material had been derived from T cells, B-cell-depleted T cells, or PBMCs.

TCRdb keeps only in-frame clones here, not all; method: immunoSEQ multiplex PCR. Of tens of thousands of clones in the sample, approximately 87% were seen once. Input material: peripheral blood. The receptor was isolated from a woman aged 60-75 years with COVID-19, enrolled during active disease.

The CDR3 loop is CASRHRGRDEKLFF. The DNA for the CDR3 is TGTGCCAGCAGGCACAGGGGGCGTGATGAAAAACTGTTTTTT. V gene TRBV5-6 combines with J gene TRBJ1-4; 9 positions match TRBD1. The CDR3 covers 14 residues. Trimming took 5 bases from V and 6 from J; bases not matched to a gene: 5. From germline, CDR1 is SGHDT and CDR2 YYEEEE.